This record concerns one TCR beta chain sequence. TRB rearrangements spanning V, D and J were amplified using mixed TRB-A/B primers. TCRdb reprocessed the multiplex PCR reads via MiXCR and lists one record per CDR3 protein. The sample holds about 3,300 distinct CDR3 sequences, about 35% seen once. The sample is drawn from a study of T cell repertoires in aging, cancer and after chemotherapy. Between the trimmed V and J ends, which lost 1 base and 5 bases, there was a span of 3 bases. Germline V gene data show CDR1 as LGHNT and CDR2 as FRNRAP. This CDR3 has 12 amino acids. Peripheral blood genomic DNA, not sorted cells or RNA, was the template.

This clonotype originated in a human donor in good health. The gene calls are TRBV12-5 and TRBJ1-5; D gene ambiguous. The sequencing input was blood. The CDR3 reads CASGLDDQPQHF. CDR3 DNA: TGTGCTAGTGGTTTGGATGATCAGCCCCAGCATTTT.